This is a list of T cell receptor beta chains from one sample in a study of T cell responses to AZD1222 COVID-19 vaccine. TCRdb's copy holds only in-frame clones and misses some; the assay was immunoSEQ multiplex PCR. The sample lists over 90,000 clones; 88% were seen once. The source material was peripheral blood, sampled on day 0 of AZD1222 vaccination. The receptors stem from an adult in good health. CDR3s include the opening cysteine and the closing phenylalanine or tryptophan. The D gene is left open where the match is weak. Clone size is stated in some rows and not others, as once, few, many or a class when expanded.

TRBD1 | TRBJ1-1 | TRBV4-2 | - | CASSLDRGGTEAFF | TGTGCCAGCAGCTTGGACAGGGGAGGAACTGAAGCTTTCTTT
TRBD1 | TRBJ2-7 | TRBV9 | once | CASSASGQGPYEQYF | TGTGCCAGCAGCGCCTCGGGACAGGGTCCCTACGAGCAGTACTTC
TRBD2 | TRBJ2-5 | TRBV7-2 | - | CASSLLGGIGETQYF | TGTGCCAGCAGCTTGCTCGGGGGGATAGGGGAGACCCAGTACTTC
- | TRBJ2-7 | TRBV27 | - | CASSLSRQLSSEQYF | TGTGCCAGCAGTTTATCTCGGCAGCTTAGTAGCGAGCAGTACTTC
TRBD1 | TRBJ1-2 | TRBV7-2 | few | CASSYTGTGVYGYTF | TGTGCCAGCAGCTATACCGGGACAGGGGTATATGGCTACACCTTC
- | TRBJ1-5 | TRBV7-8 | - | CASSLDRETPQHF | TGTGCCAGCAGCTTAGATAGGGAAACGCCCCAGCATTTT
TRBD1 | TRBJ2-5 | TRBV24-1 | - | CATSAAGQGPQTQETQYF | TGTGCCACCAGTGCGGCGGGACAGGGGCCTCAAACCCAAGAGACCCAGTACTTC
TRBD2 | TRBJ2-1 | TRBV29-1 | - | CSALGGRGDEQFF | TGCAGCGCCCTGGGGGGGAGAGGGGATGAGCAGTTCTTC
- | TRBJ2-5 | TRBV2 | few | CASELGMETQYF | TGTGCCAGCGAATTAGGGATGGAGACCCAGTACTTC
- | TRBJ1-5 | TRBV19 | - | CATGAGGSSNQPQHF | TGTGCCACCGGGGCCGGGGGGAGTAGCAATCAGCCCCAGCATTTT
- | TRBJ2-2 | TRBV4-3 | - | CASSQELGVANTGELFF | TGCGCCAGCAGCCAAGAGTTGGGAGTAGCGAACACCGGGGAGCTGTTTTTT
- | TRBJ2-2 | TRBV9 | - | CASSQGTGELFF | TGTGCCAGCAGTCAGGGCACCGGGGAGCTGTTTTTT
TRBD2 | TRBJ2-1 | TRBV5-1 | - | CASGLRFGEGINEQFF | TGCGCCAGCGGGCTAAGATTCGGGGAGGGAATCAATGAGCAGTTCTTC
- | TRBJ2-7 | TRBV7-9 | - | CASSPGAPSYEQYF | TGTGCCAGCAGCCCCGGGGCCCCCTCCTACGAGCAGTACTTC
- | TRBJ1-2 | TRBV19 | once | CASSIAAANYGYTF | TGTGCCAGTAGTATAGCGGCCGCTAACTATGGCTACACCTTC
- | TRBJ1-3 | TRBV9 | - | CASSVGGGAIHPSSSGNTIYF | TGTGCCAGCAGCGTAGGGGGCGGGGCGATCCACCCTTCCAGCTCTGGAAACACCATATATTTT
- | TRBJ1-5 | TRBV7-2 | - | CASSFLAEGQPQHF | TGTGCCAGCAGCTTTTTAGCCGAGGGACAGCCCCAGCATTTT
- | TRBJ2-7 | TRBV19 | once | CASSKGYEQYF | TGTGCCAGTAGTAAGGGGTACGAGCAGTACTTC
TRBD1 | TRBJ2-7 | TRBV28 | - | CASSLYQGVSEQYF | TGTGCCAGCAGTTTATATCAGGGGGTGAGTGAGCAGTACTTC
- | TRBJ2-7 | TRBV12-3/TRBV12-4 | few | CASSLRPTYEQYF | TGTGCCAGCAGTTTAAGGCCGACCTACGAGCAGTACTTC
- | TRBJ2-5 | TRBV18 | - | CASSPPGQAQGTQYF | TGTGCCAGCTCACCACCGGGACAAGCCCAAGGGACCCAGTACTTC
- | TRBJ1-5 | TRBV7-9 | - | CASSLVGLGQPQHF | TGTGCCAGCAGCTTAGTAGGCTTGGGTCAGCCCCAGCATTTT
- | TRBJ1-5 | TRBV11-2 | - | CASSLQGDQPQHF | TGTGCCAGCAGCTTACAGGGCGATCAGCCCCAGCATTTT
- | TRBJ2-7 | TRBV6-6 | - | CASSYGQGGEQYF | TGTGCCAGCAGTTACGGTCAGGGGGGCGAGCAGTACTTC
- | TRBJ1-4 | TRBV7-2 | - | CASSLEYSRGKLFF | TGTGCCAGCAGCTTAGAGTACAGCCGGGGGAAACTGTTTTTT
TRBD2 | TRBJ2-7 | TRBV7-9 | - | CASSLAGAGLDEQYF | TGTGCCAGCAGCTTAGCGGGAGCGGGGCTAGACGAGCAGTACTTC
- | TRBJ1-5 | TRBV28 | - | CASSFVGQPQHF | TGTGCCAGCAGTTTCGTAGGACAGCCCCAGCATTTT
- | TRBJ1-6 | TRBV9 | - | CASSPDLPNSPLHF | TGTGCCAGCAGCCCAGATCTCCCGAATTCACCCCTCCACTTT
- | TRBJ2-2 | TRBV10-3 | - | CAISGGGGTGELFF | TGTGCCATCAGTGGAGGGGGTGGGACCGGGGAGCTGTTTTTT
- | TRBJ1-5 | TRBV21-1 | few | CASSKVGDTSSNQPQHF | TGTGCCAGCAGCAAAGTGGGAGACACCTCGAGCAATCAGCCCCAGCATTTT
- | TRBJ1-4 | TRBV19 | - | CASRQGAGEKLFF | TGTGCCAGTAGACAAGGGGCCGGGGAAAAACTGTTTTTT
TRBD2 | TRBJ2-3 | TRBV5-8 | - | CASSHGLAGGTLTDTQYF | TGTGCCAGCAGCCACGGACTAGCGGGGGGGACCCTCACAGATACGCAGTATTTT
TRBD1 | TRBJ1-1 | TRBV7-9 | once | CASSSGGQGADAFF | TGTGCCAGCAGCTCAGGAGGGCAGGGGGCCGACGCTTTCTTT
- | TRBJ2-2 | TRBV6-5 | - | CASSYVTITGELFF | TGTGCCAGCAGTTACGTGACTATCACCGGGGAGCTGTTTTTT
TRBD1 | TRBJ2-5 | TRBV7-9 | - | CASSYRQGLETQYF | TGTGCCAGCAGCTATCGACAGGGGCTGGAGACCCAGTACTTC
TRBD1 | TRBJ1-6 | TRBV6-2/TRBV6-3 | - | CASSFGQDNSPLHF | TGTGCCAGCAGTTTCGGACAGGATAATTCACCCCTCCACTTT
TRBD1 | TRBJ2-1 | TRBV24-1 | - | CATSDPGQNNEQFF | TGTGCCACCAGTGATCCGGGACAGAATAATGAGCAGTTCTTC
TRBD1 | TRBJ1-4 | TRBV15 | - | CATSRVDRGEKLFF | TGTGCCACCAGCAGAGTGGACAGGGGTGAAAAACTGTTTTTT
TRBD2 | TRBJ2-7 | TRBV18 | once | CASSPPGTSGGVEQYF | TGTGCCAGCTCACCACCGGGGACTAGCGGGGGGGTCGAGCAGTACTTC
- | TRBJ1-2 | TRBV7-2 | - | CASSPNIIGTYGYTF | TGTGCCAGCAGCCCCAACATAATTGGGACCTATGGCTACACCTTC
TRBD1 | TRBJ1-2 | TRBV25-1 | once | CASSGDRVYGYTF | TGTGCCAGCAGTGGGGACAGGGTCTATGGCTACACCTTC
- | TRBJ2-5 | TRBV5-8 | - | CASSFAVQETQYF | TGTGCCAGCAGCTTTGCGGTCCAAGAGACCCAGTACTTC
- | TRBJ2-5 | TRBV11-2 | - | CASSFGPQETQYF | TGTGCCAGCAGCTTCGGGCCACAAGAGACCCAGTACTTC
- | TRBJ2-2 | TRBV11-3 | - | CASSPSATDPNTGELFF | TGTGCCAGCAGCCCCTCCGCGACAGACCCGAACACCGGGGAGCTGTTTTTT
TRBD1 | TRBJ1-6 | TRBV4-3 | - | CASSRATGASNSPLHF | TGCGCCAGCAGCCGAGCGACAGGGGCCAGTAATTCACCCCTCCACTTT